This is a list of T cell receptor beta chains from one sample in a study of early T cells in non-severe SARS-CoV-2 infection. MiXCR was run by TCRdb on the 5' RACE reads, yielding one entry per CDR3 protein. The sample carries 30,000 to 45,000 distinct CDR3 sequences, around 5.8% recorded once. The sample was whole blood, taken at baseline. The source of these receptors is an adult who was a healthcare worker with PCR-confirmed SARS-CoV-2 infection or an uninfected control (not recorded which). Both conserved end residues are part of each CDR3. The order of the fields is clone size, J gene, D gene, V gene, CDR3 DNA, CDR3 protein. A D gene is named only where the DNA matches it firmly. Part of the rows lack a size; the others show once, few, many or a class for expanded clones.

many	TRBJ2-2	.	TRBV9	TGTGCCAGCCGGAGCACCGTCACCGGGGAGCTGTTTTTT	CASRSTVTGELFF
many	TRBJ2-2	TRBD2	TRBV20-1	TGCAGTGCGAGGCCTAGCGGCCTCACCGGGGAGCTGTTTTTT	CSARPSGLTGELFF
many	TRBJ2-4	.	TRBV12-3/TRBV12-4	TGTGCCACCACCCAGCAAAACAAAAACATTCAGTACTTC	CATTQQNKNIQYF
few	TRBJ2-7	TRBD1	TRBV5-1	TGCGCCAGCAGCCGAGGACAGGGGTCGACCTACGAGCAGTACTTC	CASSRGQGSTYEQYF
many	TRBJ2-7	.	TRBV10-2	TGCGCCAGCACTGACAGCCCCGGGACGCCTCACTCCTACGAGCAGTACTTC	CASTDSPGTPHSYEQYF
many	TRBJ1-5	.	TRBV12-3/TRBV12-4	TGTGCCAGCAGTCGAGGGGGACCGTTAGACGATAGCAATCAGCCCCAGCATTTT	CASSRGGPLDDSNQPQHF
many	TRBJ2-3	TRBD2	TRBV5-4	TGTGCCAGCAGCATCCGGATAAGCGGGAGTGATACGCAGTATTTT	CASSIRISGSDTQYF
many	TRBJ2-7	.	TRBV4-2	TGTGCCAGCAGCCTGAATACAGGGTCGAGCTCCTACGAGCAGTACTTC	CASSLNTGSSSYEQYF
few	TRBJ2-7	TRBD1	TRBV6-5	TGTGCCAGCAGCCCCCCTAGGACAGGGGGCGCGACCTACGAGCAGTACTTC	CASSPPRTGGATYEQYF
many	TRBJ2-2	TRBD2	TRBV6-5	TGTGCCAGCAGTTACTCGACTAGCGGGAGCACCGGGGAGCTGTTTTTT	CASSYSTSGSTGELFF
few	TRBJ1-2	TRBD1	TRBV7-2	TGTGCCAGCAGCCGTGACAGGGGGCAACTTAACTATGGCTACACCTTC	CASSRDRGQLNYGYTF
few	TRBJ1-5	.	TRBV7-6	TGTGCCAGCAGCTTAGAACGGGGGGCCGGTCAGCCCCAGCATTTT	CASSLERGAGQPQHF
many	TRBJ2-1	.	TRBV5-4	TGTGCCAGCAGTCAGAGCGGAACCCCCTACAATGAGCAGTTCTTC	CASSQSGTPYNEQFF
many	TRBJ2-2	TRBD2	TRBV5-1	TGCGCCAGCAGCTCAAGCGGGAGTGGGTACGGGGAGCTGTTTTTT	CASSSSGSGYGELFF
many	TRBJ2-7	TRBD1	TRBV29-1	TGCAGCACAGGACAGGGAGGCACCTACGAGCAGTACTTC	CSTGQGGTYEQYF
many	TRBJ1-5	.	TRBV5-1	TGCGCCAGCAGCTTGGATCCTGCGGGCAATCAGCCCCAGCATTTT	CASSLDPAGNQPQHF
many	TRBJ2-7	.	TRBV7-9	TGTGCCAGCAGCTTTTCACCCGGGGGCACCTACGAGCAGTACTTC	CASSFSPGGTYEQYF
many	TRBJ1-1	TRBD1	TRBV27	TGTGCCAGCAGTTTCCTATACAGGGGCGGGAGCACTGAAGCTTTCTTT	CASSFLYRGGSTEAFF
few	TRBJ2-2	.	TRBV5-1	TGCGCCAGCAGCCGTCAGGGGACGAACACCGGGGAGCTGTTTTTT	CASSRQGTNTGELFF
few	TRBJ2-3	TRBD2	TRBV28	TGTGCCAGCAGTCCTCCGGGACTAGCGAGGATGGGACCAGATACGCAGTATTTT	CASSPPGLARMGPDTQYF
medium-sized	TRBJ2-7	.	TRBV29-1	TGCAGCGTTGATGGGGGCTACGAGCAGTACTTC	CSVDGGYEQYF
few	TRBJ1-5	.	TRBV28	TGTGCCAGCAGTCCCCCCCCGAGGGTCCGGAGCAATCAGCCCCAGCATTTT	CASSPPPRVRSNQPQHF
many	TRBJ1-2	.	TRBV30	TGTGCCTGGGAGCGGACTACGGAAGGCTACACCTTC	CAWERTTEGYTF
.	TRBJ2-5	.	TRBV5-1	TGCGCCAGCAGCTCGGGTGTAGTAGCGGTAAACCAAGAGACCCAGTACTTC	CASSSGVVAVNQETQYF
many	TRBJ2-7	.	TRBV20-1	TGCAGTGCCACCAGGCCGAGCTCCTACGAGCAGTACTTC	CSATRPSSYEQYF
many	TRBJ2-7	.	TRBV7-2	TGTGCCAGCAGCTTGGATCCCAATTACGAGCAGTACTTC	CASSLDPNYEQYF
many	TRBJ2-7	.	TRBV7-2	TGTGCCAGCAGCGTAAGCCGGACGGAGAACTACGAGCAGTACTTC	CASSVSRTENYEQYF
many	TRBJ1-2	.	TRBV27	TGTGCCAGCAGTTTAAGGCTTCGGATCCCTTTTATTGAGGGCTACACCTTC	CASSLRLRIPFIEGYTF
many	TRBJ2-7	TRBD1	TRBV25-1	TGTGCCAGCACTATAGGACAGGGGCGCGAGCAGTACTTC	CASTIGQGREQYF
many	TRBJ1-2	.	TRBV19	TGTGCCAGTAGCGTCATAGGGCGGTGGAGTGGCTACACCTTC	CASSVIGRWSGYTF
many	TRBJ2-6	.	TRBV30	TGTGCCTGGAGTGTCGGACACTTGTCTGGGGCCAACGTCCTGACTTTC	CAWSVGHLSGANVLTF
.	TRBJ2-2	.	TRBV27	TGTGCCAGCAGTTTAAGGGGGAACACCGGGGAGCTGTTTTTT	CASSLRGNTGELFF
.	TRBJ2-5	TRBD1	TRBV7-8	TGTGCCAGCAGCAACCCGGGACAGCAAGAGACCCAGTACTTC	CASSNPGQQETQYF
many	TRBJ2-5	.	TRBV29-1	TGCAGCGTTGGAATAAGTCGGGGAATCCAAGAGACCCAGTACTTC	CSVGISRGIQETQYF
few	TRBJ2-1	TRBD2	TRBV20-1	TGCAGTGCTCCCCCGGGTTTGATGTCTCGGGTCACTAGCGGGAGCTCCTACAATGAGCAGTTCTTC	CSAPPGLMSRVTSGSSYNEQFF
many	TRBJ1-2	.	TRBV5-5	TGTGCCAGCAGCCTATCGGAGGGTGGCAGGGGTAACTATGGCTACACCTTC	CASSLSEGGRGNYGYTF
many	TRBJ1-5	.	TRBV5-1	TGCGCCAGCAGCTTGGGGACTTTTAATCAGCCCCAGCATTTT	CASSLGTFNQPQHF
.	TRBJ2-5	.	TRBV5-1	TGCGCCAGCAGCACCGGGGGATCGGAGGAGACCCAGTACTTC	CASSTGGSEETQYF
many	TRBJ2-7	TRBD1	TRBV5-1	TGCGCCAGCAGCCCGCGACAGGGGCGATCTCTTTGGGAGCAGTACTTC	CASSPRQGRSLWEQYF
many	TRBJ1-1	.	TRBV20-1	TGCAGTGCTAGTATGGAATACCCTGAAGCTTTCTTT	CSASMEYPEAFF
.	TRBJ2-7	.	TRBV6-5	TGTGCCACCGGTCGGCAGGGAGTCTACGAGCAGTACTTC	CATGRQGVYEQYF
many	TRBJ2-7	.	TRBV10-3	TGTGCCATCAGTTTACAGCGCTCCTACGAGCAGTACTTC	CAISLQRSYEQYF
.	TRBJ2-7	.	TRBV6-2/TRBV6-3	TGTGCCAGCAGCGGGACGGCCCGCGAGCAGTACTTC	CASSGTAREQYF
many	TRBJ1-4	.	TRBV12-3/TRBV12-4	TGTGCCAGCAGTCCCGTGAAAGCAGCAACTAATGAAAAACTGTTTTTT	CASSPVKAATNEKLFF
many	TRBJ1-5	.	TRBV7-9	TGTGCCAGCAGCTTCGGGGGGTTGAATCAGCCCCAGCATTTT	CASSFGGLNQPQHF
many	TRBJ1-1	.	TRBV7-9	TGTGCCAGCAGCCCACAGACCACGGGTACTGAAGCTTTCTTT	CASSPQTTGTEAFF
many	TRBJ2-7	.	TRBV25-1	TGTGCCAGCAGTGCGGGACTTTTTCCCTTCTACGAGCAGTACTTC	CASSAGLFPFYEQYF
many	TRBJ1-2	TRBD1	TRBV19	TGTGCCAGCAGGGGACAGGGGCCCTATGGCTACACCTTC	CASRGQGPYGYTF